The 32 T cell receptor beta chains below all came from one sample that was sequenced in a study of T-cell reconstitution after alpha-beta-depleted transplantation in children. Preparation of the TCRbeta library was carried out with unique molecular identifiers. TCRdb reprocessed the PCR reads with MiXCR, giving one entry per CDR3 protein. The sample lists about a million distinct CDR3 sequences, about 29% occurring once. The starting material was PBMCs, mostly from graft donor cells, obtained 360 days after TCRalphabeta/CD19-depleted stem cell transplant. These receptors all come from a boy under two years old who had a stem cell transplant for SCID, so the T cells may come from the graft donor.

CDR3 protein: CATSRRGQTQETQYF. As DNA, the CDR3 is TGTGCCACCAGCAGACGGGGACAGACTCAAGAGACCCAGTACTTC. The chain couples TRBV15 to TRBJ2-5; 7 bases are a match to TRBD1. Germline-derived CDR1 and CDR2 are LNHNV and YYDKDF (reference sequence). CDR3 length equals 15 residues. The junction had 5 bases not matched to a gene; V was cut back by 2 bases and J by 2 bases.

This chain links TRBV12-3 or TRBV12-4 with TRBJ1-2; no clear D. With 2 bases removed from V and 3 bases from J, the gap between germline ends came to 10 bases. CDR3 length equals 14 residues. The CDR3 coding sequence is TGTGCCAGCAGTTTAAACCACTTCGACTATGGCTACACCTTC. The encoded protein is CASSLNHFDYGYTF.

The chain uses TRBV5-5 and TRBJ2-3; D call uncertain. The CDR3 totals 14 residues. Germline V gives CDR1 SGHKS, CDR2 YYEKEE (reference sequence). V gave up 4 bases and J gave up 6 bases, with 15 bases separating them. Here the CDR3 DNA reads TGTGCCAGCAGCCAGTCTCTTCAGAGGGATACGCAGTATTTT. Protein sequence: CASSQSLQRDTQYF.

V and J are TRBV3-1 and TRBJ2-1; a weak D match, TRBD2 (6 bases). V lost 0 bases, J lost 5 bases, and 8 bases lay in between. The CDR3 is 14 residues long. Germline V gene data show CDR1 as LGHDT and CDR2 as YNNKEL (reference sequence). The chain's CDR3 is CASSQEGLNNEQFF. CDR3 nucleotides: TGTGCCAGCAGCCAAGAGGGACTGAACAATGAGCAGTTCTTC.

J is TRBJ2-3 and V is TRBV7-9; the D gene is possibly TRBD2 (6 bases). The germline V gene encodes CDR1 SEHNR and CDR2 FQNEAQ (reference sequence). The CDR3 length is 17 residues. The ends were cut back, 0 bases at V and 0 bases at J, with 13 bases in the middle. CDR3 protein: CASSLATWRESTDTQYF. The CDR3 DNA reads as TGTGCCAGCAGCTTAGCGACGTGGAGGGAAAGCACAGATACGCAGTATTTT.

Only a few counts were recorded for this clonotype. The rearrangement uses TRBV4-1 and TRBJ2-7; D remains unclear. From germline, CDR1 is MGHRA and CDR2 YSYEKL. This CDR3 region has 16 residues. V shed 1 base and J shed 0 bases, with 13 bases lying between them. CDR3 sequence reads: CASSQVGRLSSYEQYF. Written as DNA, the CDR3 is TGCGCCAGCAGCCAAGTAGGTCGGTTGAGCTCCTACGAGCAGTACTTC.

V is TRBV20-1 and J is TRBJ2-1; weak D call: TRBD1 (5 bases). In germline, CDR1 is DFQATT, CDR2 SNEGSKA (reference sequence). This CDR3 spans 15 amino acids. Trimming removed 6 bases at V and 8 bases at J, with 23 bases between. CDR3 coding DNA: TGCAGTGCCCGAGTCCTGGGGCAGGGCTTCGATGAGCAGTTCTTC. Translating gives CSARVLGQGFDEQFF.

The rearrangement uses TRBV12-3 or TRBV12-4 and TRBJ1-4; perhaps TRBD1 as D (6 bases). The CDR3 is made up of 14 amino acids. The germline V and J ends were trimmed by 5 bases and 8 bases, with 15 bases remaining between them. The DNA for the CDR3 is TGTGCCAGCAGTCCTACAGGGACGAGGGAAAAACTGTTTTTT. Protein sequence: CASSPTGTREKLFF.

This chain joins TRBV29-1 and TRBJ1-2; 7 bases line up with TRBD1. V lost 0 bases, J lost 5 bases, and 6 bases stayed unmatched. Germline V gives CDR1 SQVTM, CDR2 ANQGSEA. This CDR3 contains 14 residues. This CDR3 is CSVEDRGATYGYTF. The CDR3 DNA sequence: TGCAGCGTTGAAGACAGGGGGGCGACATATGGCTACACCTTC.

This clonotype was detected only once. This sequence joins TRBV5-1 and TRBJ2-1; the D gene is possibly TRBD1 (6 bases). The CDR3 is 16 residues long. Trimming cost V 4 bases and J 0 bases, with 14 bases left between them. Germline lookup yields CDR1 SGHRS and CDR2 YFSETQ. The CDR3 reads CASSHNRASSYNEQFF. CDR3 DNA sequence: TGCGCCAGCAGCCACAACAGGGCTAGCTCCTACAATGAGCAGTTCTTC.

The chain employs TRBV7-6 and TRBJ1-4; possible D gene TRBD1, 5 bases. CDR1 and CDR2 (germline): SGHVS, FNYEAQ. There are 13 residues in the CDR3. The CDR3 protein is CATAAGNRGKLFF. The CDR3 nucleotides read TGTGCAACCGCTGCAGGAAATCGGGGCAAACTGTTTTTT.

The rearrangement uses TRBV20-1 and TRBJ2-1; D is unclear. The CDR3 totals 14 residues. The germline CDR1 and CDR2 sequences are DFQATT and SNEGSKA (reference sequence). The V end lost 6 bases, the J end lost 3 bases, and 15 bases lay between the germline ends. The CDR3 region has the DNA TGCAGTGCGCCCCCGGGCCTAAACTACAATGAGCAGTTCTTC. It yields the protein CSAPPGLNYNEQFF.

The chain's CDR3 is CASREQSNYGYTF. The CDR3 DNA sequence: TGCGCCAGCAGAGAACAGAGCAACTATGGCTACACCTTC. The V and J genes are TRBV5-1 and TRBJ1-2; no clear D gene. Trimming shortened V by 5 bases and J by 2 bases, and 10 bases separated the two germline ends. This CDR3 has 13 residues. Germline lookup yields CDR1 SGHRS and CDR2 YFSETQ.

As regards this clonotype: A much larger clone is a single base away; this may be a read error. This sequence joins TRBV12-3 or TRBV12-4 and TRBJ2-5; D ambiguous. Trimming pared 2 bases from V and 2 bases from J, leaving 3 bases between. The CDR3 totals 12 residues. In nucleotides, the CDR3 is TGTGCCAGCAGTTTAATGCAAGAGACCCAGTACTTC. It encodes CASSLMQETQYF.

V usage is TRBV27 and J usage is TRBJ1-6; no clear D gene. Looked up from germline, CDR1 is MNHEY and CDR2 is SMNVEV (reference sequence). The CDR3 loop spans 17 amino acids. Between the trimmed V and J ends, which lost 3 bases and 3 bases, there was a span of 15 bases. The CDR3 DNA reads TGTGCCAGCAGTTTGACGGCGCCCTACGACTATAATTCACCCCTCCACTTT. This encodes CASSLTAPYDYNSPLHF.

This clonotype appeared a few times. V is TRBV4-2 and J is TRBJ2-3, with 10 bases matching TRBD2. The CDR3 is 19 residues long. J lost 8 bases, V lost 0 bases, and 17 bases had no gene match. Germline CDR1 is LGHNA and CDR2 is YNFKEQ. CDR3 protein: CASSQELGPERGGRGTQYF. The CDR3 DNA is TGTGCCAGCAGCCAAGAATTGGGGCCGGAGCGGGGGGGCCGGGGTACGCAGTATTTT.

The J gene is TRBJ1-5, the V gene TRBV11-3, with a possible D match to TRBD1 (5 bases). The CDR3 covers 12 residues. V gave up 5 bases and J gave up 7 bases, with 9 bases separating them. Germline loops: CDR1 SGHNT, CDR2 YENEEA. Here the CDR3 reads CASSQGEQPQHF. CDR3 bases: TGTGCCAGCAGCCAGGGAGAACAGCCCCAGCATTTT.

The V call is TRBV4-1, the J call TRBJ1-5; possible D gene TRBD1, 5 bases. This CDR3 spans 15 amino acids. Looked up from germline, CDR1 is MGHRA and CDR2 is YSYEKL. V gave up 4 bases and J gave up 3 bases, with 13 bases separating them. CDR3 amino acids: CASSPPGPLNQPQHF. The CDR3 DNA sequence: TGCGCCAGCAGCCCCCCGGGGCCTCTCAATCAGCCCCAGCATTTT.

This clonotype occurred a few times. J is TRBJ2-1 and V is TRBV27; D is undetermined. This CDR3 is 13 amino acids long. From germline, CDR1 is MNHEY and CDR2 SMNVEV (reference sequence). Trimming left V 4 bases short and J 5 bases short, with 9 bases between. This CDR3 reads CASSWSADNEQFF. DNA of the CDR3: TGTGCCAGCAGTTGGTCCGCGGACAATGAGCAGTTCTTC.

This clonotype occurred a few times. V is TRBV25-1 and J is TRBJ2-4; 7 bases align to TRBD1. The trim removed 4 bases at V and 0 bases at J, leaving 12 bases unmatched. The CDR3 is 18 residues long. Germline V gene lookup returns CDR1 MGHDK and CDR2 SYGVNS. CDR3 DNA sequence: TGTGCCAGCAGTGGGCGGTACGGACAGGAAGGAGCCAAAAACATTCAGTACTTC. Translation: CASSGRYGQEGAKNIQYF.

The chain combines TRBV7-3 with TRBJ2-5; 7 nucleotides line up with TRBD2. CDR1 SGHTA and CDR2 FQGTGA come from the germline V gene. The CDR3 runs to 15 residues. Germline trimming cut 2 bases from V and 4 bases from J; bases unmatched to any gene: 7. DNA for the CDR3: TGTGCCAGCAGCTTAGGGGCAGGGAGGGTAGAGACCCAGTACTTC. Protein product: CASSLGAGRVETQYF.

V gene TRBV5-5 combines with J gene TRBJ1-2; D is ambiguous. The CDR3 covers 14 residues. The germline V gene encodes CDR1 SGHKS and CDR2 YYEKEE (reference sequence). The V end lost 0 bases, the J end lost 5 bases, and 11 bases lay between the germline ends. The CDR3, as DNA: TGTGCCAGCAGCTTGGAAGGGATCTTATATGGCTACACCTTC. Protein: CASSLEGILYGYTF.

This clonotype has more than one count but fewer than ten. In DNA, the CDR3 is TGTGCCAGCAGTTCACCTGGGACTAGCGGGGGGGATGAGCAGTTCTTC. It specifies CASSSPGTSGGDEQFF. This chain joins TRBV6-5 and TRBJ2-1, with TRBD2 matching over 16 bases. The CDR3 spans 16 residues. With V trimmed by 4 bases and J by 8 bases, 5 bases remained unmatched. In germline, CDR1 is MNHEY, CDR2 SVGAGI.

The rearrangement joins TRBV9 to TRBJ2-3; perhaps TRBD2 as D (7 bases). The V end was cut by 0 bases, the J end by 1 base, with 21 bases between. The CDR3 totals 19 residues. CDR1 and CDR2 from the germline V gene are SGDLS and YYNGEE. CDR3: CASSVESLGGASGTDTQYF. CDR3 bases: TGTGCCAGCAGCGTAGAAAGTTTGGGGGGGGCGAGTGGCACAGATACGCAGTATTTT.

The chain combines TRBV20-1 with TRBJ1-4; 8 bases are a match to TRBD1. The CDR3 has 14 residues. Germline CDR1 DFQATT, CDR2 SNEGSKA (reference sequence). The V segment lost 3 bases and the J segment 8 bases; nucleotides outside the gene matches: 8. CDR3 coding DNA: TGCAGTGCTAGTTTCGTGACAGGGGTCGAAAAACTGTTTTTT. Translating it yields CSASFVTGVEKLFF.

The CDR3, as DNA: TGTGCCAGCAGGATACTAGCGGGGGGTAAAGATGAGCAGTTCTTC. Protein product: CASRILAGGKDEQFF. The V gene is TRBV12-3 or TRBV12-4, the J gene TRBJ2-1, with TRBD2 matching 12 bases. CDR3 length: 15 residues. Trimming took 6 bases from V and 8 from J; bases not matched to a gene: 8.

This clonotype was seen a handful of times. The rearrangement uses TRBV20-1 and TRBJ1-1; D call uncertain. CDR3 length equals 15 residues. Between the trimmed V and J ends, which lost 1 base and 1 base, there was a span of 13 bases. CDR1 and CDR2 from the germline V gene are DFQATT and SNEGSKA (reference sequence). The chain's CDR3 is CSARVTGNRNTEAFF. CDR3 in DNA: TGCAGTGCTAGAGTTACGGGAAACCGGAACACTGAAGCTTTCTTT.

The rearrangement joins TRBV11-2 to TRBJ2-3; D might be TRBD2 (6 bases). Germline V gives CDR1 SGHAT, CDR2 FQNNGV. The CDR3 has 17 amino acids. Trimming stripped 2 bases from V and 0 bases from J, with 15 bases between. CDR3 DNA sequence: TGTGCCAGCAGCTTAATCTGGGGAGGTGTGAGCACAGATACGCAGTATTTT. Translation gives CASSLIWGGVSTDTQYF. Complete variable domain (other parts from reference TRBV11-2 and TRBJ2-3): EAGVAQSPRYKIIEKRQSVAFWCNPISGHATLYWYQQILGQGPKLLIQFQNNGVVDDSQLPKDRFSAERLKGVDSTLKIQPAKLEDSAVYLCASSLIWGGVSTDTQYFGPGTRLTVL.

V and J are TRBV9 and TRBJ2-7, with D unresolved. Germline V CDR1 and CDR2: SGDLS, YYNGEE. CDR3 length: 15 residues. Trimming cost V 1 base and J 2 bases, with 13 bases left between them. CDR3 amino acids: CASSVSGTSTYEQYF. CDR3 DNA: TGTGCCAGCAGCGTATCCGGCACATCAACCTACGAGCAGTACTTC.

The V gene is TRBV29-1, the J gene TRBJ2-5; tentatively, D is TRBD1 (5 bases). Trimming cost V 4 bases and J 1 base, with 16 bases left between them. The CDR3 length is 15 residues. Germline V gene lookup returns CDR1 SQVTM and CDR2 ANQGSEA. The CDR3 loop is CSVAGRQGRQETQYF. DNA for the CDR3: TGCAGCGTTGCGGGTAGGCAGGGCCGCCAAGAGACCCAGTACTTC.

V gene TRBV3-1 combines with J gene TRBJ2-5; no reliable D call. V was cut by 1 base and J by 8 bases, with 11 bases left in between. The V gene's germline CDR1 is LGHDT and CDR2 YNNKEL (reference sequence). CDR3 length equals 13 residues. CDR3 sequence (DNA): TGTGCCAGCAGCCAAGGGGGTACTGGTACCCAGTACTTC. Translating it yields CASSQGGTGTQYF.

V usage is TRBV2 and J usage is TRBJ2-1; 9 bases fit TRBD1. CDR1 is SNHLY and CDR2 is FYNNEI in the germline V gene. This CDR3 is 14 amino acids long. The CDR3: CANRRQGVNNEQFF. Written as DNA, the CDR3 is TGTGCGAACCGGAGACAGGGGGTCAACAATGAGCAGTTCTTC. Filled out from reference TRBV2 and TRBJ2-1, the complete variable domain reads EPEVTQTPSHQVTQMGQEVILRCVPISNHLYFYWYRQILGQKVEFLVSFYNNEISEKSEIFDDQFSVERPDGSNFTLKIRSTKLEDSAMYFCANRRQGVNNEQFFGPGTRLTVL.